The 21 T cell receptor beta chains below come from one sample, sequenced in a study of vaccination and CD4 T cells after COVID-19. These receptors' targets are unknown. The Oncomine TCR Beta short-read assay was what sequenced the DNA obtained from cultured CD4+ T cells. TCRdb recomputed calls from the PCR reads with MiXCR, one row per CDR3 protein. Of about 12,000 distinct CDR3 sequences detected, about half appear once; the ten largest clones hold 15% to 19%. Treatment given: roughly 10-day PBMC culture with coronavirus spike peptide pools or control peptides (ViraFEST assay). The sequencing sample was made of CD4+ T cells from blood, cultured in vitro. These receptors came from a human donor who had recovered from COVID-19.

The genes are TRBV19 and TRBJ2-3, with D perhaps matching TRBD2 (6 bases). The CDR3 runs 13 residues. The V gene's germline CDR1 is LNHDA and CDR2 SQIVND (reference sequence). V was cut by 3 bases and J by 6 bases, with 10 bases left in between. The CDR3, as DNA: TGTGCCAGTAGTATGGAGGGCAGGGATACGCAGTATTTT. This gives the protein CASSMEGRDTQYF.

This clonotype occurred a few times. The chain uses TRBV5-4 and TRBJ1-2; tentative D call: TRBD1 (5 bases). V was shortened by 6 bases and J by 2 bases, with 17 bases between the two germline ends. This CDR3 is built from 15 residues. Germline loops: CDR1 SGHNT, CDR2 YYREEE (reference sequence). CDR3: CASTLGGTINYGYTF. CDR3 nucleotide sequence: TGTGCCAGCACCCTAGGAGGGACGATCAACTATGGCTACACCTTC.

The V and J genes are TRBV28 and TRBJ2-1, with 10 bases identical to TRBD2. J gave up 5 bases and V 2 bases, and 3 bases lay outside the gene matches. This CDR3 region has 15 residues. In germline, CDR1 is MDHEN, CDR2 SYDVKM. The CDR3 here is CASSLSGRAHNEQFF. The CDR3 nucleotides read TGTGCCAGCAGTTTAAGCGGGAGGGCCCACAATGAGCAGTTCTTC.

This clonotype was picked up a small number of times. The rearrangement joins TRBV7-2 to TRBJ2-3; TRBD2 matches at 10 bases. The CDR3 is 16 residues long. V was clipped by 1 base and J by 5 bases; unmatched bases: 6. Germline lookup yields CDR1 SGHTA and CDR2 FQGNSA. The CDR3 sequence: CASSLVSGRAGDTQYF. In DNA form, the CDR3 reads TGTGCCAGCAGCTTAGTGAGCGGGAGGGCCGGAGATACGCAGTATTTT.

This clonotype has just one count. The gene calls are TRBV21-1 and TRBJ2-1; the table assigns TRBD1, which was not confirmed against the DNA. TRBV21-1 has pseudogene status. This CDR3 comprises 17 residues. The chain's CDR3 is CASSTRTGDSSYNEQFF. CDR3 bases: TGTGCCAGCAGCACAAGGACAGGGGATAGCTCCTACAATGAGCAGTTCTTC.

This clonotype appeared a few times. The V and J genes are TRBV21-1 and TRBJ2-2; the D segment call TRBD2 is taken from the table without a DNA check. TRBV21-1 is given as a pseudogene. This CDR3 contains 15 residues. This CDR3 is CASSLLGSYSGELFF. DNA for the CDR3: TGTGCCAGCAGCTTACTAGGCTCGTATTCCGGGGAGCTGTTTTTT.

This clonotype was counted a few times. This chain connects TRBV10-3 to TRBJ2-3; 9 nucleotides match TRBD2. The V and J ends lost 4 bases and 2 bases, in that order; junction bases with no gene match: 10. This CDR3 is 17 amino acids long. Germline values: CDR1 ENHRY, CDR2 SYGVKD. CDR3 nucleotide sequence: TGTGCCATCAGTGGGGGCGGAGCGGGAGGACTCACAGATACGCAGTATTTT. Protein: CAISGGGAGGLTDTQYF.

CDR3: CASSGGGQLNYGYTF. CDR3 nucleotides: TGCGCCAGCAGCGGGGGGGGACAGTTAAACTATGGCTACACCTTC. V and J are TRBV5-1 and TRBJ1-2; 7 bases line up with TRBD1. Per germline, CDR1 SGHRS and CDR2 YFSETQ. The V gene end was trimmed by 4 bases and the J gene end by 2 bases; junction bases not matched to a gene: 8. CDR3 size: 15 residues.

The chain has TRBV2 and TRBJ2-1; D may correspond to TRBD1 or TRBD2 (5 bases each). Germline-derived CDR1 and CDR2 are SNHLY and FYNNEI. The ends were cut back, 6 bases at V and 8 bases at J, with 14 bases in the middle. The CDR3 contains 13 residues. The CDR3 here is CASSPLRGDEQFF. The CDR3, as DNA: TGTGCCAGCAGCCCATTGAGGGGCGATGAGCAGTTCTTC.

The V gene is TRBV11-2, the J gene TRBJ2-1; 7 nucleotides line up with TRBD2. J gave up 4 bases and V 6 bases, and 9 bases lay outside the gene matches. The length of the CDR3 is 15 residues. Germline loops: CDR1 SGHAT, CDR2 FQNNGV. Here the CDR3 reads CASRKPWTRYNEQFF. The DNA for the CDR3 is TGTGCCAGCAGAAAACCATGGACTAGGTACAATGAGCAGTTCTTC.

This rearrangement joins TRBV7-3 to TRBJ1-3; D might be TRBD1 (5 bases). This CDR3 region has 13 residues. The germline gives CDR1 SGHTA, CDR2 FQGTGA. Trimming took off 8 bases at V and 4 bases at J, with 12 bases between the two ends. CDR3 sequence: CASGQGVGNTIYF. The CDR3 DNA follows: TGTGCCAGCGGGCAGGGAGTGGGAAACACCATATATTTT.

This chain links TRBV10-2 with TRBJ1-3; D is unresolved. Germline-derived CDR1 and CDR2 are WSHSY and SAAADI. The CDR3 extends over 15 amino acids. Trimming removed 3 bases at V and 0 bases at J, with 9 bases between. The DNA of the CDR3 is TGCGCCAGCAGTGAAAGGGAAGACTCTGGAAACACCATATATTTT. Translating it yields CASSEREDSGNTIYF.

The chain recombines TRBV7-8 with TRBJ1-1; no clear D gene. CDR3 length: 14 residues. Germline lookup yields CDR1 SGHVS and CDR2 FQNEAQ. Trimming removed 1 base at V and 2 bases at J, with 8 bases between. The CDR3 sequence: CASSLGHQNTEAFF. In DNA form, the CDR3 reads TGTGCCAGCAGCTTAGGCCATCAAAACACTGAAGCTTTCTTT.

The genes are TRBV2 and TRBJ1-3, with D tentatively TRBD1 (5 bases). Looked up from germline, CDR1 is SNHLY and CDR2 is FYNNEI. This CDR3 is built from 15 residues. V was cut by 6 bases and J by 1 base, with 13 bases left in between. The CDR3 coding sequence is TGTGCCAGCAGAACACGGGGGGGTTCTGGAAACACCATATATTTT. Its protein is CASRTRGGSGNTIYF.

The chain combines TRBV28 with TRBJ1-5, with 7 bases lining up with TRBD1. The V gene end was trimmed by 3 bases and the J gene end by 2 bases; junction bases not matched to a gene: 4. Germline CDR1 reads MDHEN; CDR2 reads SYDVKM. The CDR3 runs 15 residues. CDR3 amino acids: CASSFARGGNQPQHF. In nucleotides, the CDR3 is TGTGCCAGCAGTTTCGCCAGGGGGGGCAATCAGCCCCAGCATTTT.

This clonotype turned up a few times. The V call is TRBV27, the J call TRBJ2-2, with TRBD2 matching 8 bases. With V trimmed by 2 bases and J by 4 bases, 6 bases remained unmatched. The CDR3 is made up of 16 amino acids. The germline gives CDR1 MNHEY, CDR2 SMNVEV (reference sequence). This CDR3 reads CASSLTGGWFTGELFF. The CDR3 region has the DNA TGTGCCAGCAGTTTAACGGGAGGGTGGTTCACCGGGGAGCTGTTTTTT.

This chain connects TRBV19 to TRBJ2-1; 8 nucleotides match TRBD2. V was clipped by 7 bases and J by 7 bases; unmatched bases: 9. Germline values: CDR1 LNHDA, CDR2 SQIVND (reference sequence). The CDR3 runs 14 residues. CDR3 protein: CASTTGGHRNEQFF. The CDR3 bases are TGTGCCAGTACGACGGGAGGGCACAGGAATGAGCAGTTCTTC.

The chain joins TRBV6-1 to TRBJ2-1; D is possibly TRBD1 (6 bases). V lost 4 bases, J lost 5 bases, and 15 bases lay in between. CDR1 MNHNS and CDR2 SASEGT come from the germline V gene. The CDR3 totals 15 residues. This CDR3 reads CASSAGALVDNEQFF. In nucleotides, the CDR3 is TGTGCCAGCAGTGCAGGGGCCCTAGTAGACAATGAGCAGTTCTTC.

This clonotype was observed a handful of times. Here the CDR3 reads CASSNNYEQYF. The CDR3, as DNA: TGTGCCAGCAGTAATAACTACGAGCAGTACTTC. The genes are TRBV2 and TRBJ2-7, with D unresolved. There are 11 residues in the CDR3. V was clipped by 5 bases and J by 3 bases, with 5 bases between them. Germline-derived CDR1 and CDR2 are SNHLY and FYNNEI.

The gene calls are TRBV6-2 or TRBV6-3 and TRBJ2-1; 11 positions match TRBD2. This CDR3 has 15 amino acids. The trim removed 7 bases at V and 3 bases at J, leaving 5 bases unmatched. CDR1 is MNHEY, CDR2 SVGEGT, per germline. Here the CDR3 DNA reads TGTGCCAGCACCCTTAGCGGGAGGGGCTACAATGAGCAGTTCTTC. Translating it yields CASTLSGRGYNEQFF.

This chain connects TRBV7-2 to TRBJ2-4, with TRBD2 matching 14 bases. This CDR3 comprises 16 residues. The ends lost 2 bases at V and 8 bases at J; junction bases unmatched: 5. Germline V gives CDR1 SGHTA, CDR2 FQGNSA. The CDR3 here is CASSLRLAGGLDIQYF. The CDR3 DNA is TGTGCCAGCAGCTTAAGACTAGCGGGAGGGCTAGACATTCAGTACTTC. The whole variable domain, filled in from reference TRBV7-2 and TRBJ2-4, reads GAGVSQSPSNKVTEKGKDVELRCDPISGHTALYWYRQSLGQGLEFLIYFQGNSAPDKSGLPSDRFSAERTGGSVSTLTIQRTQQEDSAVYLCASSLRLAGGLDIQYFGAGTRLSVL.